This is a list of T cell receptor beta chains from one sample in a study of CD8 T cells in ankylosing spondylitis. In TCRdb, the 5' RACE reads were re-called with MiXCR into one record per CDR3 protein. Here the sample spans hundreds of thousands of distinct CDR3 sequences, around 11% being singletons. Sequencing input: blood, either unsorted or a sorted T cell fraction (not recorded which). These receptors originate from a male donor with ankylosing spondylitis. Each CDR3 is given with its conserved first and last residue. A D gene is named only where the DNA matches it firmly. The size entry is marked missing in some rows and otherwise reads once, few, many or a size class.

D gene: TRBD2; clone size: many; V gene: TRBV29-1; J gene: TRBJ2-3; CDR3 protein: CSVTSESSTDTQYF; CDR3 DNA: TGCAGCGTGACTAGCGAGTCTAGCACAGATACGCAGTATTTT
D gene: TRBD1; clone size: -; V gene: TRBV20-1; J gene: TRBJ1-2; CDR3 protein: CSASDRGFDGYTF; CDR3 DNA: TGCAGTGCTTCGGACAGGGGTTTCGATGGCTACACCTTC
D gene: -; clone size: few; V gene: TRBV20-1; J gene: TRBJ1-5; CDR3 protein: CSARDNGGNQPQHF; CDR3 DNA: TGCAGTGCTAGAGATAACGGGGGCAATCAGCCCCAGCATTTT
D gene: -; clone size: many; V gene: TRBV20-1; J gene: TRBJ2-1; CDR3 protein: CSARAGGFSEQFF; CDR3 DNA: TGCAGTGCTAGAGCCGGAGGCTTTTCTGAGCAGTTCTTC
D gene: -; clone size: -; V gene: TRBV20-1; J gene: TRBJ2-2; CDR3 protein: CSARQGLNTGELFF; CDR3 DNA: TGCAGTGCTAGACAGGGACTGAACACCGGGGAGCTGTTTTTT
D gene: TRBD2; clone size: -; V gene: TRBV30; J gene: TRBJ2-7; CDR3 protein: CAWSPGLAGEQYF; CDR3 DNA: TGTGCCTGGAGTCCGGGACTAGCGGGGGAGCAGTACTTC
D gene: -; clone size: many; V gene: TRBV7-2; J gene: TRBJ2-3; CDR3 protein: CASSFQGADTQYF; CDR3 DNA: TGTGCCAGCAGCTTTCAGGGAGCAGATACGCAGTATTTT
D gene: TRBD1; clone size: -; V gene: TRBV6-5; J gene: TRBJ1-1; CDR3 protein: CASSYSDRGWDTEAFF; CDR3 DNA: TGTGCCAGCAGTTACTCAGACAGGGGTTGGGACACTGAAGCTTTCTTT
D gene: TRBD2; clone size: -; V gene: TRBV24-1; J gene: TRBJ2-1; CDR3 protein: CATSDLPSTGGYNEQFF; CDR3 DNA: TGTGCCACCAGTGATTTACCTTCCACGGGGGGCTACAATGAGCAGTTCTTC
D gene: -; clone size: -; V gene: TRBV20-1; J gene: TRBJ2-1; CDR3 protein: CSARIIQRGNEQFF; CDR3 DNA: TGCAGTGCTAGAATTATTCAGCGTGGCAATGAGCAGTTCTTC
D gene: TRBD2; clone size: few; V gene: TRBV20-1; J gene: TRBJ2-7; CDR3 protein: CSASSSGWTYEQYF; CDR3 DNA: TGCAGTGCTAGCTCTAGCGGGTGGACTTACGAGCAGTACTTC
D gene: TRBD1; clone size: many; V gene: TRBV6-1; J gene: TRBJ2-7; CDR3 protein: CASTTGGTSYEQYF; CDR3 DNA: TGTGCCAGCACCACAGGGGGTACCTCCTACGAGCAGTACTTC
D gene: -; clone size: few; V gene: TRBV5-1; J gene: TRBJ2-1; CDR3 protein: CASSQGFDNEQFF; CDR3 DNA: TGCGCCAGCAGCCAAGGATTCGACAATGAGCAGTTCTTC
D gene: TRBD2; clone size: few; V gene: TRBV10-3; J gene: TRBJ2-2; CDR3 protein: CAIRNPGLAGFSTGELFF; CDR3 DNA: TGTGCCATCAGAAACCCGGGACTAGCGGGATTCAGCACCGGGGAGCTGTTTTTT
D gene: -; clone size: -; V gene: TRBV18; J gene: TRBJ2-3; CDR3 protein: CASSPNNPDTQYF; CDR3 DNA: TGTGCCAGCTCACCAAACAACCCAGATACGCAGTATTTT
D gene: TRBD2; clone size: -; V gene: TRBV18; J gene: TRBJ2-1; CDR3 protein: CASSQGLAARDEQFF; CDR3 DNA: TGTGCCAGCTCACAGGGACTAGCAGCCCGGGATGAGCAGTTCTTC